The T cell receptor (beta chain) described here comes from a study of early T cells in non-severe SARS-CoV-2 infection. TCRdb ran MiXCR on the 5' RACE reads and lists one entry per CDR3 protein. The table lists roughly 40,000 distinct CDR3 sequences, around 6.1% of them singletons. There are many counts of this clonotype. The source material was whole blood. The sequence was obtained from an adult who was a healthcare worker with PCR-confirmed SARS-CoV-2 infection or an uninfected control (not recorded which).

The CDR3 reads CASSPSSTGEQFF. The CDR3 nucleotides read TGTGCCAGCAGCCCTTCCTCTACGGGGGAGCAGTTCTTC. This chain joins TRBV6-2 or TRBV6-3 and TRBJ2-1; TRBD2 is a possible D gene (5 bases). The V end was cut by 6 bases, the J end by 10 bases, with 16 bases between. CDR1 is MNHEY, CDR2 SVGEGT, per germline. The CDR3 consists of 13 residues.